This is a list of T cell receptor beta chains from one sample in a study of pediatric ulcerative colitis. Repertoires were generated with immunoSEQ multiplex PCR, while TCRdb's copy carries only in-frame clones and drops some. The table has around 64,000 clones, more than 60% seen once; the top ten hold around 5.2%. Sequenced sample: blood. Receptor source: a boy between 10 and 17 years old with moderate ulcerative colitis. Both conserved end residues are part of each CDR3. The order of the fields is clone size, V gene, D gene, CDR3 length, J gene, CDR3 protein, CDR3 DNA. A D gene is named only where the DNA matches it firmly. Size tells how often a clone was seen (once, few, many) or the class of an expanded clone, and some rows leave it out.

-	TRBV19	-	12	TRBJ2-4	CAIHRGGNIQYF	TGTGCCATCCACAGGGGAGGCAACATTCAGTACTTC
-	TRBV7-8	TRBD2	11	TRBJ2-7	CASSLGDYVYF	TGTGCCAGCAGCTTGGGGGACTATGTGTACTTC
once	TRBV2	TRBD1	15	TRBJ2-7	CASRQGTDVSYEQYF	TGTGCCAGCAGACAAGGGACAGACGTTTCCTACGAGCAGTACTTC
-	TRBV5-1	-	13	TRBJ1-1	CASSLEGHTEAFF	TGCGCCAGCAGCTTAGAGGGCCACACTGAAGCTTTCTTT
-	TRBV5-3	-	13	TRBJ2-7	CARSHGTRYEQYF	TGTGCCAGAAGTCACGGGACCCGCTACGAGCAGTACTTC
few	TRBV7-8	-	16	TRBJ1-1	CASSLVVFGRNTEAFF	TGTGCCAGCAGCTTGGTTGTATTTGGGCGGAACACTGAAGCTTTCTTT
-	TRBV7-2	-	13	TRBJ2-7	CASSTRGFYEQYF	TGTGCCAGCAGCACCAGGGGATTTTACGAGCAGTACTTC
-	TRBV9	-	15	TRBJ1-3	CASSPGQGAGNTIYF	TGTGCCAGCAGCCCAGGGCAAGGTGCTGGAAACACCATATATTTT
few	TRBV19	-	14	TRBJ1-3	CASSSAPSGNTIYF	TGTGCCAGTAGTTCTGCCCCCTCTGGAAACACCATATATTTT
-	TRBV13	-	15	TRBJ1-3	CASSFSTLSGNTIYF	TGTGCCAGCAGCTTCTCGACGTTATCTGGAAACACCATATATTTT
-	TRBV29-1	-	13	TRBJ1-1	CSVVLGTGTEAFF	TGCAGCGTTGTTCTAGGTACTGGCACTGAAGCTTTCTTT
few	TRBV7-6	TRBD1	16	TRBJ1-2	CASSLAGTASFYGYTF	TGTGCCAGCAGCTTAGCGGGGACAGCTAGTTTCTATGGCTACACCTTC
-	TRBV7-7	-	14	TRBJ2-1	CASSPVGPGNEQFF	TGTGCCAGCAGCCCAGTAGGCCCCGGAAATGAGCAGTTCTTC
-	TRBV19	-	13	TRBJ1-2	CASEKQGDYGYTF	TGTGCCAGTGAAAAACAGGGTGACTATGGCTACACCTTC
-	TRBV5-6	-	14	TRBJ1-4	CASSFRTTNEKLFF	TGTGCCAGCAGCTTTAGAACAACTAATGAAAAACTGTTTTTT
-	TRBV30	TRBD1	15	TRBJ2-1	CAWRGTGWPYNEQFF	TGTGCCTGGAGGGGGACAGGGTGGCCCTACAATGAGCAGTTCTTC
once	TRBV7-3	TRBD1	14	TRBJ1-1	CASSLQGVDTEAFF	TGTGCCAGCAGCTTACAGGGGGTGGACACTGAAGCTTTCTTT
-	TRBV5-6	-	15	TRBJ2-2	CASSFRQENTGELFF	TGTGCCAGCAGCTTTCGGCAGGAGAACACCGGGGAGCTGTTTTTT